The 30 T cell receptor beta chains below were found in one sample sequenced in a study of PD-1 blockade in classical Hodgkin lymphoma. TCRdb keeps only in-frame clones here, not all; method: immunoSEQ multiplex PCR. The sample lists some 19,000 clones; over 65% were seen once. The time point was: cycle 4 day 1 (C4D1), after around six weeks of nivolumab. After autologous stem cell transplantation all patients relapsed, and prior brentuximab vedotin exposure differed between cohorts. Magnetic negative selection purified CD4+ T cells from thawed PBMCs. The material sequenced was CD4+ T cells from blood, taken before the fourth cycle of nivolumab. The receptors were gathered from a human donor with classical Hodgkin lymphoma.

This clone has a handful of counts. The chain recombines TRBV4-1 with TRBJ2-1, with D perhaps TRBD1 or TRBD2 (6 bases each). The CDR3 has 14 residues. Germline V gives CDR1 MGHRA, CDR2 YSYEKL. Trimming stripped 3 bases from V and 6 bases from J, with 12 bases between. In DNA form, the CDR3 reads TGCGCCAGCAGCCATCCGGGGGCCTCCAATGAGCAGTTCTTC. It encodes CASSHPGASNEQFF.

This clone was seen just once. This chain joins TRBV30 and TRBJ1-6; TRBD1 agrees at 7 bases. Germline V gene data show CDR1 as GTSNPN and CDR2 as SVGIG (reference sequence). Trimming removed 5 bases from V and 6 bases from J; junction bases left unmatched: 10. This CDR3 comprises 15 residues. CDR3 sequence reads: CAWGLRTGLNSPLHF. The CDR3 nucleotides read TGTGCCTGGGGACTCAGGACAGGCCTTAATTCACCCCTCCACTTT.

This clone was seen a handful of times. This chain joins TRBV7-8 and TRBJ1-6; unclear D gene. This CDR3 spans 13 amino acids. Between the trimmed V and J ends, which lost 2 bases and 8 bases, there was a span of 7 bases. Looked up from germline, CDR1 is SGHVS and CDR2 is FQNEAQ. This chain's CDR3 is CASSLFDDSPLHF. The CDR3 DNA is TGTGCCAGCAGCTTATTCGACGATTCACCCCTCCACTTT.

The rearrangement joins TRBV5-4 to TRBJ2-7, with 7 positions matching TRBD2. The CDR3 covers 16 residues. In germline, CDR1 is SGHNT, CDR2 YYREEE (reference sequence). Unmatched junction bases numbered 12, after V lost 1 base and J lost 5 bases. CDR3 sequence: CASSLPGAGVNHEQYF. CDR3 nucleotides: TGTGCCAGCAGCTTGCCGGGTGCGGGAGTTAACCACGAGCAGTACTTC.

This clone was counted only a few times. The chain links TRBV11-3 to TRBJ1-1; possible D gene TRBD1, 5 bases. The V gene's germline CDR1 is SGHNT and CDR2 YENEEA. There are 16 residues in the CDR3. Trimming cost V 5 bases and J 1 base, with 17 bases left between them. In DNA, the CDR3 is TGTGCCAGCAGCCGCGGGGGAAGCTTACGGAACACTGAAGCTTTCTTT. Its translation: CASSRGGSLRNTEAFF. Complete variable domain (other parts from reference TRBV11-3 and TRBJ1-1): EAGVVQSPRYKIIEKKQPVAFWCNPISGHNTLYWYLQNLGQGPELLIRYENEEAVDDSQLPKDRFSAERLKGVDSTLKIQPAELGDSAVYLCASSRGGSLRNTEAFFGQGTRLTVV.

This chain joins TRBV18 and TRBJ1-1; the D gene is possibly TRBD1 (5 bases). This CDR3 has 14 residues. CDR1 and CDR2 from the germline V gene are KGHSH and LQKENI. With 5 bases removed from V and 6 bases from J, the gap between germline ends came to 16 bases. CDR3 sequence (DNA): TGTGCCAGCTCATCCAGGGAGAGAGGGGCTGAAGCTTTCTTT. The encoded protein is CASSSRERGAEAFF.

The chain links TRBV20-1 to TRBJ1-1; D gene uncertain. In germline, CDR1 is DFQATT, CDR2 SNEGSKA (reference sequence). CDR3 length: 11 amino acids. The V gene lost 0 bases and the J gene lost 6 bases, with 5 bases spanning the gap. The CDR3 loop is CSARDPPEAFF. In nucleotides, the CDR3 is TGCAGTGCTAGAGATCCACCTGAAGCTTTCTTT.

V gene TRBV5-4 combines with J gene TRBJ2-7; D possibly corresponds to TRBD1 (5 bases). Germline assignment: CDR1 SGHNT and CDR2 YYREEE (reference sequence). V shed 0 bases and J shed 2 bases, with 12 bases lying between them. The CDR3 extends over 15 amino acids. CDR3 residues: CASSLDRPQTYEQYF. DNA for the CDR3: TGTGCCAGCAGCTTGGACAGGCCCCAGACCTACGAGCAGTACTTC.

The gene calls are TRBV4-2 and TRBJ2-2; TRBD2 matches at 10 bases. CDR1 is LGHNA, CDR2 YNFKEQ, per germline. The CDR3 has 15 residues. J lost 4 bases, V lost 4 bases, and 3 bases had no gene match. CDR3 nucleotide sequence: TGTGCCAGCAGCCCGCGACTAGCGGGCACCGGGGAGCTGTTTTTT. This sequence encodes CASSPRLAGTGELFF.

In DNA, the CDR3 is TGTGCCAGTAGTGGGGACAGGGGACCCTACGAGCAGTACTTC. It translates to CASSGDRGPYEQYF. The genes are TRBV19 and TRBJ2-7; 10 nucleotides agree with TRBD1. CDR3 length: 14 residues. The V gene's germline CDR1 is LNHDA and CDR2 SQIVND (reference sequence). V lost 5 bases and J lost 2; bases outside the gene matches: 3.

This clone came up once. V is TRBV5-1 and J is TRBJ2-1; 9 bases are a match to TRBD2. This CDR3 spans 15 amino acids. The germline gives CDR1 SGHRS, CDR2 YFSETQ. Losses at the gene ends were 4 bases for V and 2 bases for J; bases not matched to a gene: 4. This CDR3 reads CASSKSSGAYNEQFF. The CDR3 DNA follows: TGCGCCAGCAGCAAATCTAGCGGGGCCTACAATGAGCAGTTCTTC.

The chain is built from TRBV5-1 and TRBJ1-4; the match to TRBD1 covers 11 bases. V lost 3 bases and J lost 7; bases outside the gene matches: 5. The CDR3 covers 15 residues. Looked up from germline, CDR1 is SGHRS and CDR2 is YFSETQ. CDR3 sequence (DNA): TGCGCCAGCAGCTGGACAGGGGGCGATGGTGAAAAACTGTTTTTT. Its protein product is CASSWTGGDGEKLFF.

This clone occurred a few times. The genes are TRBV5-5 and TRBJ2-7; the D gene is possibly TRBD2 (6 bases). The CDR3 has 13 amino acids. Trimming removed 0 bases from V and 4 bases from J, with 8 bases in between. The germline V gene has CDR1 SGHKS and CDR2 YYEKEE (reference sequence). CDR3 in DNA: TGTGCCAGCAGCTTGGTCGGGGGTTACGAGCAGTACTTC. As protein: CASSLVGGYEQYF. Full variable domain (remainder filled in from reference TRBV5-5 and TRBJ2-7): DAGVTQSPTHLIKTRGQQVTLRCSPISGHKSVSWYQQVLGQGPQFIFQYYEKEERGRGNFPDRFSARQFPNYSSELNVNALLLGDSALYLCASSLVGGYEQYFGPGTRLTVT.

V is TRBV18 and J is TRBJ1-1, with 9 nucleotides matching TRBD1. The CDR3 spans 15 residues. V shed 4 bases, J shed 1 base, and the junction held 4 bases outside the gene matches. Germline V gene lookup returns CDR1 KGHSH and CDR2 LQKENI. CDR3 coding DNA: TGTGCCAGCTCACTGGGGACAGGGAAGAACACTGAAGCTTTCTTT. This gives the protein CASSLGTGKNTEAFF.

The rearrangement links TRBV19 to TRBJ2-7, with 8 bases lining up with TRBD2. The CDR3 consists of 16 residues. V lost 6 bases to trimming and J lost 3 bases; unmatched junction nucleotides: 13. Looked up from germline, CDR1 is LNHDA and CDR2 is SQIVND (reference sequence). CDR3 protein: CASSGGVGSGNYEQYF. Written as DNA, the CDR3 is TGTGCCAGTAGCGGGGGTGTGGGTAGCGGGAACTACGAGCAGTACTTC.

The CDR3 region is CASSEAAGGADTQYF. The CDR3 nucleotides are TGTGCCAGCAGTGAAGCCGCGGGGGGCGCAGATACGCAGTATTTT. This sequence joins TRBV2 and TRBJ2-3; 8 bases line up with TRBD2. Germline V gene lookup returns CDR1 SNHLY and CDR2 FYNNEI. V shed 0 bases, J shed 4 bases, and the junction held 3 bases outside the gene matches. This CDR3 region has 15 residues. The full variable domain, its missing parts supplied by reference TRBV2 and TRBJ2-3, is EPEVTQTPSHQVTQMGQEVILRCVPISNHLYFYWYRQILGQKVEFLVSFYNNEISEKSEIFDDQFSVERPDGSNFTLKIRSTKLEDSAMYFCASSEAAGGADTQYFGPGTRLTVL.

The V call is TRBV6-1, the J call TRBJ1-3, with D perhaps TRBD1 (5 bases). Germline values: CDR1 MNHNS, CDR2 SASEGT. V gave up 2 bases and J gave up 4 bases, with 12 bases separating them. The CDR3 consists of 15 residues. The CDR3 sequence is CASSEQARDGNTIYF. CDR3 sequence (DNA): TGTGCCAGCAGTGAACAGGCCAGGGACGGAAACACCATATATTTT.

The chain recombines TRBV4-1 with TRBJ2-3; 8 nucleotides line up with TRBD2. The germline gives CDR1 MGHRA, CDR2 YSYEKL. CDR3 length: 17 residues. The V gene end was trimmed by 0 bases and the J gene end by 1 base; junction bases not matched to a gene: 6. As DNA, the CDR3 is TGCGCCAGCAGCCAAGATTCTAGCGGGTGGCGCACAGATACGCAGTATTTT. Translating gives CASSQDSSGWRTDTQYF.

This clone was detected once. The V call is TRBV19, the J call TRBJ2-3; D is ambiguous. Germline V gene lookup returns CDR1 LNHDA and CDR2 SQIVND (reference sequence). The CDR3 extends over 14 amino acids. The V and J ends lost 0 bases and 0 bases respectively, with 4 bases between them. The CDR3 region is CASSIDDSTDTQYF. Here the CDR3 DNA reads TGTGCCAGTAGTATAGATGACAGCACAGATACGCAGTATTTT.

V is TRBV4-2 and J is TRBJ2-1, with 14 bases lining up with TRBD2. This CDR3 has 17 amino acids. V dropped 3 bases and J dropped 5; count of bases not matched to a gene: 6. CDR1 is LGHNA, CDR2 YNFKEQ, per germline. The CDR3 DNA reads TGTGCCAGCAGCCAGGGGACTAGCGGGAGAGGGCACAATGAGCAGTTCTTC. This sequence encodes CASSQGTSGRGHNEQFF.

The V gene is TRBV7-2, the J gene TRBJ2-1, with D possibly being TRBD2 (6 bases). The germline gives CDR1 SGHTA, CDR2 FQGNSA. V was cut by 3 bases and J by 6 bases, with 12 bases left in between. This CDR3 has 14 amino acids. The CDR3 DNA reads as TGTGCCAGCAGCTTTTCGCGGGGTTTCAATGAGCAGTTCTTC. It is translated as CASSFSRGFNEQFF.

J is TRBJ1-4 and V is TRBV7-2; 10 bases agree with TRBD1. This CDR3 is 16 amino acids long. V lost 2 bases, J lost 5 bases, and 5 bases stayed unmatched. Germline V gene lookup returns CDR1 SGHTA and CDR2 FQGNSA. CDR3 protein: CASSLRDRGSNEKLFF. The CDR3, as DNA: TGTGCCAGCAGCTTAAGGGACAGGGGCAGCAATGAAAAACTGTTTTTT.

V usage is TRBV2 and J usage is TRBJ2-3, with D perhaps matching TRBD1 or TRBD2 (5 bases each). The CDR3 spans 14 residues. Germline V lookup: CDR1 SNHLY, CDR2 FYNNEI. Between the trimmed V and J ends, which lost 7 bases and 0 bases, there was a span of 11 bases. The CDR3 DNA follows: TGTGCCAGCAAGGGGACGGTCAGCACAGATACGCAGTATTTT. This translates into CASKGTVSTDTQYF.

The V gene is TRBV28, the J gene TRBJ2-1; tentative D call: TRBD2 (5 bases). CDR1 and CDR2 (germline): MDHEN, SYDVKM. V was cut by 10 bases and J by 4 bases, with 20 bases left in between. The CDR3 runs to 15 residues. The CDR3 loop reads CATQRSGSLYNEQFF. In DNA, the CDR3 is TGTGCCACCCAACGGTCGGGGTCCCTTTACAATGAGCAGTTCTTC.

A few counts support this clone. The chain recombines TRBV28 with TRBJ1-2; TRBD1 might be the D (5 bases). This CDR3 comprises 13 residues. Trimming took off 7 bases at V and 4 bases at J, with 13 bases between the two ends. Germline values: CDR1 MDHEN, CDR2 SYDVKM. CDR3 residues: CASIGRVGYGYTF. The CDR3 DNA is TGTGCCAGCATTGGCAGGGTAGGCTATGGCTACACCTTC.

The chain links TRBV28 to TRBJ1-2, with TRBD1 matching over 8 bases. CDR1 is MDHEN, CDR2 SYDVKM, per germline. This CDR3 comprises 15 residues. Losses at the gene ends were 5 bases for V and 1 base for J; bases not matched to a gene: 6. CDR3 in amino acids: CASSLQGALNYGYTF. The CDR3 nucleotides are TGTGCCAGCAGTCTTCAGGGGGCGCTTAACTATGGCTACACCTTC.

This clone was counted a few times. The chain employs TRBV5-1 and TRBJ1-1; 8 bases are shared with TRBD1. CDR1 SGHRS and CDR2 YFSETQ come from the germline V gene. CDR3 length equals 14 residues. The trim removed 3 bases at V and 1 base at J, leaving 2 bases unmatched. CDR3 in amino acids: CASSSGQGNTEAFF. Here the CDR3 DNA reads TGCGCCAGCAGCTCTGGACAGGGGAACACTGAAGCTTTCTTT.

The rearrangement links TRBV6-5 to TRBJ2-7, with D maybe TRBD1 (5 bases). Deletions cut 6 bases from V and 7 bases from J, with 19 bases between. The length of the CDR3 is 14 residues. Germline CDR1 and CDR2: MNHEY and SVGAGI. CDR3 protein: CASSDQGPKGEQYF. The CDR3 DNA is TGTGCCAGCAGCGACCAAGGGCCGAAGGGGGAGCAGTACTTC.

This clone was found once. The V call is TRBV5-1, the J call TRBJ2-1, with TRBD2 identical over 15 bases. Germline CDR1 and CDR2: SGHRS and YFSETQ. This CDR3 has 16 amino acids. V lost 4 bases and J lost 6; bases outside the gene matches: 5. Written as DNA, the CDR3 is TGCGCCAGCAGCGGAGCGGGACTAGCGGGGGGCAATGAGCAGTTCTTC. This translates into CASSGAGLAGGNEQFF.

The rearrangement joins TRBV6-1 to TRBJ1-2, with 10 positions matching TRBD1. The germline V gene encodes CDR1 MNHNS and CDR2 SASEGT. The CDR3 length is 14 residues. Trimming cost V 5 bases and J 3 bases; bases outside gene matches: 3. CDR3 residues: CASSPGTGDYGYTF. Here the CDR3 DNA reads TGTGCCAGCAGTCCAGGGACAGGGGACTATGGCTACACCTTC.